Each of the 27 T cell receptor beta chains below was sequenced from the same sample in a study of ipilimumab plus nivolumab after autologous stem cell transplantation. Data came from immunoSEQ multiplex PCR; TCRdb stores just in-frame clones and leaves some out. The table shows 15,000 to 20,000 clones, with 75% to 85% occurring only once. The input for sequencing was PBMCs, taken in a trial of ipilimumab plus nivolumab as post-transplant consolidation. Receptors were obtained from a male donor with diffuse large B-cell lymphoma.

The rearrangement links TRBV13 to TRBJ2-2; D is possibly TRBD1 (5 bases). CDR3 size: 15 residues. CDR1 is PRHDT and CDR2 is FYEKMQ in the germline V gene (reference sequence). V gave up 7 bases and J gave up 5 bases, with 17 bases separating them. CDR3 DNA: TGTGCCAGCATCTTTTCAGGGTTGAGAACCGGGGAGCTGTTTTTT. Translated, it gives CASIFSGLRTGELFF. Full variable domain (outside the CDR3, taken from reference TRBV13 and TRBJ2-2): AAGVIQSPRHLIKEKRETATLKCYPIPRHDTVYWYQQGPGQDPQFLISFYEKMQSDKGSIPDRFSAQQFSDYHSELNMSSLELGDSALYFCASIFSGLRTGELFFGEGSRLTVL.

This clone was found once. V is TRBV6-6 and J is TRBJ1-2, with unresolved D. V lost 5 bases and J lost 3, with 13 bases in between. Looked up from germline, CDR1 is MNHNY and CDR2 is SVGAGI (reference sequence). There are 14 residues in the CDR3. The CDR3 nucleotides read TGTGCCAGCAGTCAACCTAGTGGGCACTATGGCTACACCTTC. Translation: CASSQPSGHYGYTF.

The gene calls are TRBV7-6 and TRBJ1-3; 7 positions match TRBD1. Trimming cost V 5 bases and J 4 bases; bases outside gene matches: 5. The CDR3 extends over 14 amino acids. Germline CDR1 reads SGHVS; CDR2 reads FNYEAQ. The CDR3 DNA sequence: TGTGCCAGCAGCGTTGACAGGGTGGGAAACACCATATATTTT. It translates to CASSVDRVGNTIYF.

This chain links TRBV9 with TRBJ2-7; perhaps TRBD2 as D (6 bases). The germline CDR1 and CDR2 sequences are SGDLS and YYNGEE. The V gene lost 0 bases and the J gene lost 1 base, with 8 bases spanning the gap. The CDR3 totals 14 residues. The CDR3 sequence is CASSVGSGSYEQYF. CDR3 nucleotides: TGTGCCAGCAGCGTAGGTAGCGGATCCTACGAGCAGTACTTC.

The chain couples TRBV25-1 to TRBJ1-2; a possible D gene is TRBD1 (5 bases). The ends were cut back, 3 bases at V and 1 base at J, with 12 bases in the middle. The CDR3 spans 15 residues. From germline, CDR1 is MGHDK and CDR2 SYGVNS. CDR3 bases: TGTGCCAGCAGTGAGAGGGGAATCGGTAACTATGGCTACACCTTC. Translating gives CASSERGIGNYGYTF.

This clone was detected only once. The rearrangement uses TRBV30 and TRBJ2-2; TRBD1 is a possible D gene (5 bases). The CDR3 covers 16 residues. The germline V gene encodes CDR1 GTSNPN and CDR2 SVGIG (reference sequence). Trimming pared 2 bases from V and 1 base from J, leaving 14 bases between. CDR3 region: CAWSRFGQGNTGELFF. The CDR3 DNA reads TGTGCCTGGAGTCGCTTCGGGCAGGGGAACACCGGGGAGCTGTTTTTT.

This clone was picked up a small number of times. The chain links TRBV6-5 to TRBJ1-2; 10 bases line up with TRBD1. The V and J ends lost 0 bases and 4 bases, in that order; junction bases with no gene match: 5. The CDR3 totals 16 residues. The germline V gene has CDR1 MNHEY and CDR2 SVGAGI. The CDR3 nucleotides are TGTGCCAGCAGTTACTCTGGACAGGGGGTTGGCTATGGCTACACCTTC. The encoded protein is CASSYSGQGVGYGYTF.

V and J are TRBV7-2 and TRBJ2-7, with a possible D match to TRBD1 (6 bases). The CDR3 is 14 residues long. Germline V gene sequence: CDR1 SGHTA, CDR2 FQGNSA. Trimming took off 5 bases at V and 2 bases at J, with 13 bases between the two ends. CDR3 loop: CASSPRQATYEQYF. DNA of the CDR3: TGTGCCAGCAGCCCAAGACAGGCTACCTACGAGCAGTACTTC.

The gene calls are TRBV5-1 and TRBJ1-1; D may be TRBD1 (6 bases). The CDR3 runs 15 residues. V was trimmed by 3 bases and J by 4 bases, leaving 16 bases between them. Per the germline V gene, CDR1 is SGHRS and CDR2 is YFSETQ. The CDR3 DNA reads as TGCGCCAGCAGCTCGGCAGGACAGACTAGCACTGAAGCTTTCTTT. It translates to CASSSAGQTSTEAFF.

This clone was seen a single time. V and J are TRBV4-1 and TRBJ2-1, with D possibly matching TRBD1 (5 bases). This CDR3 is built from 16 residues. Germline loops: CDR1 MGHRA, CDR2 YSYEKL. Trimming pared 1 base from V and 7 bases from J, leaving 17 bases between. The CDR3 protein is CASSQVVRVKGNEQFF. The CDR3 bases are TGCGCCAGCAGCCAAGTGGTCAGGGTTAAGGGGAATGAGCAGTTCTTC.

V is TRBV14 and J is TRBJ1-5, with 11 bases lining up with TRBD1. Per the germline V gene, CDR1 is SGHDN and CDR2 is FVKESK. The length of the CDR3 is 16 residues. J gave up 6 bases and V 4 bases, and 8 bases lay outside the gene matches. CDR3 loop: CASSPSRDRGSQPQHF. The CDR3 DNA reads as TGTGCCAGCAGCCCGAGTAGGGACAGGGGGAGTCAGCCCCAGCATTTT.

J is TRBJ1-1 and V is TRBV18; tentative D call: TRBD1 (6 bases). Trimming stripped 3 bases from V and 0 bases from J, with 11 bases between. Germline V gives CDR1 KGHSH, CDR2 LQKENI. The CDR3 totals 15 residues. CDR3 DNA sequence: TGTGCCAGCTCACCGCTGACAGGATTGAACACTGAAGCTTTCTTT. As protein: CASSPLTGLNTEAFF.

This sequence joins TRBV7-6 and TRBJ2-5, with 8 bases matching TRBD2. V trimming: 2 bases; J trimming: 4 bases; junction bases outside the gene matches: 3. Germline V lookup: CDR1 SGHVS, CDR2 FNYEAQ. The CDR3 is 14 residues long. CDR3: CASSLSAGGETQYF. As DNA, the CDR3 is TGTGCCAGCAGCTTATCGGCGGGGGGAGAGACCCAGTACTTC.

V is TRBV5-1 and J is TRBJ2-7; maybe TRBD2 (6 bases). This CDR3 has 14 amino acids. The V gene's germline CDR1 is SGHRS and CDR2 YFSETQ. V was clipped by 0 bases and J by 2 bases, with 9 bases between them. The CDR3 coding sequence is TGCGCCAGCAGCTTGGGACTAGGACCCTACGAGCAGTACTTC. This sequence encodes CASSLGLGPYEQYF.

The CDR3 here is CASSQDGASGNTIYF. CDR3 bases: TGCGCCAGCAGCCAAGACGGGGCCTCTGGAAACACCATATATTTT. The V gene is TRBV4-3, the J gene TRBJ1-3, with a possible D match to TRBD1 (5 bases). Per germline, CDR1 LGHNA and CDR2 YSLEER. There are 15 residues in the CDR3. Between the trimmed V and J ends, which lost 0 bases and 0 bases, there was a span of 6 bases.

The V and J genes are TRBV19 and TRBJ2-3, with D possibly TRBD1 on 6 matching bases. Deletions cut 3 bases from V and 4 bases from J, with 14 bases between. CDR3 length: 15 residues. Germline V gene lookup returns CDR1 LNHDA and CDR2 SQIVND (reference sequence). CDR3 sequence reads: CASSISQGRADTQYF. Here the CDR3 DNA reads TGTGCCAGTAGTATCTCACAGGGAAGGGCAGATACGCAGTATTTT. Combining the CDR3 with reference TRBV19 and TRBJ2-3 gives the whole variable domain DGGITQSPKYLFRKEGQNVTLSCEQNLNHDAMYWYRQDPGQGLRLIYYSQIVNDFQKGDIAEGYSVSREKKESFPLTVTSAQKNPTAFYLCASSISQGRADTQYFGPGTRLTVL.

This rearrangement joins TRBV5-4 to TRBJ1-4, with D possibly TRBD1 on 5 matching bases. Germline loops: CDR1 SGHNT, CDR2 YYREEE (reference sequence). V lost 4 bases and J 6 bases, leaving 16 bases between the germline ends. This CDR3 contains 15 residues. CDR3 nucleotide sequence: TGTGCCAGCAGCGGGGGACCCCCTCGCCATGAAAAACTGTTTTTT. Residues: CASSGGPPRHEKLFF.

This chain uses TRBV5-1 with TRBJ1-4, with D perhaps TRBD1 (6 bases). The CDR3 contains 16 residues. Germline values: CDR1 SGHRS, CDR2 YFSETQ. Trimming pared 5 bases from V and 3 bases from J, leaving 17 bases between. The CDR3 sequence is CASRPQGPGANEKLFF. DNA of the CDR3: TGCGCCAGCAGGCCACAGGGCCCCGGGGCTAATGAAAAACTGTTTTTT.

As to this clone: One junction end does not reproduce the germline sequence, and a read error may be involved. In DNA form, the CDR3 reads TGCGCCAGCAGCTTGGGCGCGGGTTTGGATTTT. Protein: CASSLGAGLDF. The chain couples TRBV5-1 to TRBJ2-3, with a tentative D call TRBD2 (5 bases). CDR3 size: 11 residues. CDR1 and CDR2 (germline): SGHRS, YFSETQ.

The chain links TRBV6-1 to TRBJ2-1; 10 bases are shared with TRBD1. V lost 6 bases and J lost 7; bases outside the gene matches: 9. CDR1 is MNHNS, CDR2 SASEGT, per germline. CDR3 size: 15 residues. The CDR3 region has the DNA TGTGCCAGCAGGGCCGGGACAGGGGTTTCAAATGAGCAGTTCTTC. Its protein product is CASRAGTGVSNEQFF.

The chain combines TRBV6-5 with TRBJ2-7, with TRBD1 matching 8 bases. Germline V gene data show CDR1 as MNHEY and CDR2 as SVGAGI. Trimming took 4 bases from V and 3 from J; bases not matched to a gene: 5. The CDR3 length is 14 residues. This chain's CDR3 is CASSSGQVDYEQYF. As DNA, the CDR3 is TGTGCCAGCAGTTCGGGACAGGTAGACTACGAGCAGTACTTC.

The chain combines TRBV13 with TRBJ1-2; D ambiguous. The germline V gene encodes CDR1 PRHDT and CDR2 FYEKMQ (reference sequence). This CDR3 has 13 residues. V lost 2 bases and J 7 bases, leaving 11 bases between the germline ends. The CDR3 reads CASSLSRNSGYTF. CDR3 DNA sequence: TGTGCCAGCAGCTTAAGCAGGAACAGTGGCTACACCTTC.

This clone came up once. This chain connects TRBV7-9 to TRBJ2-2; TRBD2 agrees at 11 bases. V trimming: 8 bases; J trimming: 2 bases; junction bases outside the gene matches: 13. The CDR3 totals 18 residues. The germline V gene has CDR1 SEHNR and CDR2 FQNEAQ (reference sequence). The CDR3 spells CASGPLAGVGGNTGELFF. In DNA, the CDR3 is TGTGCCAGCGGACCACTAGCGGGAGTAGGGGGTAACACCGGGGAGCTGTTTTTT.

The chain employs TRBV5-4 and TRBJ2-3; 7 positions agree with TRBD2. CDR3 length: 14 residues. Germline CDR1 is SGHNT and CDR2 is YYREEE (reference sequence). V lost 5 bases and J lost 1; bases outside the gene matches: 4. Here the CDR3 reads CASRGAGGTDTQYF. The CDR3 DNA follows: TGTGCCAGCAGAGGGGCGGGGGGCACAGATACGCAGTATTTT.

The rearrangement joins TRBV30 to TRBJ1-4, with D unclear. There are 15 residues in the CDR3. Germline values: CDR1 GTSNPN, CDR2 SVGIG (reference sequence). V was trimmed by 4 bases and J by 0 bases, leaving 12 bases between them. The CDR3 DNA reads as TGTGCCTGGACCAACCCCGGACCAACTAATGAAAAACTGTTTTTT. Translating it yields CAWTNPGPTNEKLFF.

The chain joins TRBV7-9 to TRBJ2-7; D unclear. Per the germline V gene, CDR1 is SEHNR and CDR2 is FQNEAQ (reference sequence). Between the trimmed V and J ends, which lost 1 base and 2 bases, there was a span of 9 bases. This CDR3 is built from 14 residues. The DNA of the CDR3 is TGTGCCAGCAGCTTAGGCAGATCCACCTACGAGCAGTACTTC. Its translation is CASSLGRSTYEQYF.

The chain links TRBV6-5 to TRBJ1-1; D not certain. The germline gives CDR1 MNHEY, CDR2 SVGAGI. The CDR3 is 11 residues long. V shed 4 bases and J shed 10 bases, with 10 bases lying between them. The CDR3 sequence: CASSSPVSAFF. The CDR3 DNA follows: TGTGCCAGCAGTTCTCCGGTCTCAGCTTTCTTT.